The entry below describes one T cell receptor beta chain. This entry comes from a study of blood T cell repertoires in COVID-19. In the study overall: The United States, Italy and Spain supplied acute and convalescent COVID-19 samples.

V lost 4 bases and J lost 3; bases outside the gene matches: 11. Germline lookup yields CDR1 SGHRS and CDR2 YFSETQ. CDR3 length: 16 amino acids. Libraries were prepared by immunoSEQ multiplex PCR; TCRdb keeps only in-frame clonotypes and omits some of them. Of some 250,000 clones in the sample, around 87% were seen once. The chain recombines TRBV5-1 with TRBJ2-5; 8 bases match TRBD2. Input material: peripheral blood. This TCR was sampled from a woman aged 30 to 39 who had recovered from COVID-19. The CDR3, as DNA: TGCGCCAGCAGCAACCCCGGGGGGGACGGAGAAGAGACCCAGTACTTC. Translated, it gives CASSNPGGDGEETQYF.